Sequencing of this TCR beta chain was carried out in a study of T cell repertoires in cytomegalovirus infection. In the study overall: Shared public TCR beta signatures pointed to both CMV infection and a matching HLA type. Regarding the study as a whole: CMV-specific TCR beta clonotypes restricted by HLA-C were the ones dominating the ex vivo response. Public TCR beta family frequency separated CMV-and-HLA carriers, including in an independent cohort.

To note about this clonotype: Its antigen is not known.

TCRdb recomputed calls from the reads with MiXCR, one row per CDR3 protein. The sample carries under 150,000 distinct CDR3 sequences, 20% to 30% recorded once. The clonotype originates from a human donor in good health (CMV status not recorded). Some clones in this sample may be carry-over from other donors' samples. Material for sequencing was PBMCs, sequenced either directly or after in vitro stimulation (not recorded which).

The CDR3 DNA follows: TGTGCCAGCAGTTCCCCGGGACAGGGGACCCATGGCTACACCTTC. Translation: CASSSPGQGTHGYTF. This chain uses TRBV6-2 or TRBV6-3 with TRBJ1-2; 10 positions match TRBD1. The J segment lost 6 bases and the V segment lost 4 bases, leaving 8 bases of the junction unmatched. Per the germline V gene, CDR1 is MNHEY and CDR2 is SVGEGT. The length of the CDR3 is 15 residues.